The following is a T cell receptor (beta chain) sequence with its context. What it recognizes is unknown. This CDR3 comprises 15 residues. Trimming removed 4 bases at V and 3 bases at J, with 16 bases between. Germline V CDR1 and CDR2: MGHRA, YSYEKL. This entry comes from a study of tumor and adjacent non-tumor tissue in lung cancer. About the research overall: The cohort had around eleven adenocarcinoma, a couple of squamous cell and 1 small cell patients. On average, productive TCRbeta reads reached 4 million to 4.5 million per sample.

TCRbeta libraries were built with three rounds of nested PCR, modified from ARM-PCR. MiXCR was run by TCRdb on the multiplex PCR reads, yielding one entry per CDR3 protein. The sample yields roughly 140,000 distinct CDR3 sequences, approximately 72% seen once. This sample's RNA came from whole unsorted tissue. Whole-study results and caveats: Patients with more diverse tumor TCRs had worse survival. TCR diversity was significantly greater in tumor than normal lung tissue.

V usage is TRBV4-1 and J usage is TRBJ2-7; D might be TRBD2 (5 bases). The source is a man aged 60 to 75 with small cell lung cancer. Sequences were obtained from lung tumor tissue. The CDR3 loop reads CASSPFTSAGYEQYV. As DNA, the CDR3 is TGCGCCAGCAGCCCATTCACTAGTGCTGGCTACGAGCAGTACGTC.